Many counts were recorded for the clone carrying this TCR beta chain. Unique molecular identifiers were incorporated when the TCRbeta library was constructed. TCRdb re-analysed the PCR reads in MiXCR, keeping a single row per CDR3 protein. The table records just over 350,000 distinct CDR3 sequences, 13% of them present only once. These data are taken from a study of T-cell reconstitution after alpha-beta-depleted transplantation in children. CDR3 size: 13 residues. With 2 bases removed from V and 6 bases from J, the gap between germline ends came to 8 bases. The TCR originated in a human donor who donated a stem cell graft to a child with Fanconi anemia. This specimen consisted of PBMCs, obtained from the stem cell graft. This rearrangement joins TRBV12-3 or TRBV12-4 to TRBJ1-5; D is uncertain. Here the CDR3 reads CASSLTAGQPQHF. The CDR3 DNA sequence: TGTGCCAGCAGTTTAACGGCGGGTCAGCCCCAGCATTTT.